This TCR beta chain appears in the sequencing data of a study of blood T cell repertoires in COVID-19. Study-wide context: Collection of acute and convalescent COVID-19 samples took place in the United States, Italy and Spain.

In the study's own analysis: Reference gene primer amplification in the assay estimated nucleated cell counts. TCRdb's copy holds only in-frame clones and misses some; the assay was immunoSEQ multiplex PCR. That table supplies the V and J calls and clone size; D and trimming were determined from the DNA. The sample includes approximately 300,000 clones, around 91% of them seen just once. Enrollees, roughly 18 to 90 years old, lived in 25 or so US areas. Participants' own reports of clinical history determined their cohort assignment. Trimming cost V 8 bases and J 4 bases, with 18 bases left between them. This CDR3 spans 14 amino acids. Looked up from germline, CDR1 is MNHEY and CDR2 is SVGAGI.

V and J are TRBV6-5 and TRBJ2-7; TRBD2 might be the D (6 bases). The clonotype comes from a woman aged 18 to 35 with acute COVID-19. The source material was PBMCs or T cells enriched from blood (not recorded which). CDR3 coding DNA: TGTGCCAGCCAAGTGACTTTGGGGACTTACGAGCAGTACTTC. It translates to CASQVTLGTYEQYF.